The rows below give T cell receptor beta chains drawn from one sample of a study of blood T cell repertoires in COVID-19. Libraries were prepared by immunoSEQ multiplex PCR; TCRdb keeps only in-frame clonotypes and omits some of them. The data show around 130,000 clones, 85% to 90% seen once. The material sequenced was peripheral blood. These receptors were obtained from a man aged 55 to 70 with acute or convalescent COVID-19. Each CDR3 is given with its conserved first and last residue. Fields, in order: V gene, clone size, D gene, J gene, CDR3 protein, CDR3 DNA. The D gene is left open where the match is weak. A row's size may be missing; if present it is once, few, many or a size class.

TRBV9	.	.	TRBJ2-5	CASSVVSGETQYF	TGTGCCAGCAGCGTAGTATCGGGAGAGACCCAGTACTTC
TRBV10-2	.	TRBD2	TRBJ2-1	CASSESAAGGGFF	TGCGCCAGCAGTGAGTCAGCGGCGGGAGGAGGATTCTTC
TRBV30	.	.	TRBJ1-1	CAWSAPSREVTEAFF	TGTGCCTGGAGTGCCCCGAGCAGGGAGGTGACTGAAGCTTTCTTT
TRBV6-2/TRBV6-3	.	TRBD2	TRBJ2-3	CASSVLAGGGTQYF	TGTGCCAGCAGTGTACTAGCGGGAGGGGGTACGCAGTATTTT
TRBV19	.	.	TRBJ1-4	CASSIGVATNEKLFF	TGTGCCAGTAGTATCGGGGTTGCAACTAATGAAAAACTGTTTTTT
TRBV29-1	.	TRBD2	TRBJ2-7	CSVEVGGASEQYF	TGCAGCGTTGAGGTCGGGGGGGCGAGCGAGCAGTACTTC
TRBV9	.	.	TRBJ1-2	CASSVAGQGYTF	TGTGCCAGCAGCGTGGCAGGGCAGGGCTACACCTTC
TRBV9	once	.	TRBJ1-1	CASRSDWRTFF	TGTGCCAGCAGATCGGACTGGAGAACTTTCTTT
TRBV5-1	once	TRBD2	TRBJ2-1	CASSVGTRTLGGQFF	TGCGCCAGCAGCGTCGGGACTAGGACCCTGGGAGGGCAGTTCTTC
TRBV24-1	.	TRBD1	TRBJ1-5	CATSEPGTGVNQPQHF	TGTGCCACCAGTGAACCCGGGACAGGGGTCAATCAGCCCCAGCATTTT
TRBV28	.	.	TRBJ1-4	CASTSGGLLYGLFF	TGTGCCAGCACTTCGGGGGGGCTTTTGTATGGACTGTTTTTT
TRBV7-8	.	.	TRBJ2-7	CASSFGQTYEQYF	TGTGCCAGCAGCTTCGGACAGACCTACGAGCAGTACTTC
TRBV7-8	.	TRBD1	TRBJ1-6	CASSLRDSYNSPLHF	TGTGCCAGCAGCTTGAGGGACAGTTATAATTCACCCCTCCACTTT
TRBV5-4	.	.	TRBJ2-3	CASSLTDTQYF	TGTGCCAGCAGCCTCACAGATACGCAGTATTTT
TRBV5-6	.	.	TRBJ1-6	CASSSIEGNSPLHF	TGTGCCAGCAGCTCGATCGAGGGTAATTCACCCCTCCACTTT
TRBV7-3	.	.	TRBJ2-1	CASSLSDPNEQFF	TGTGCCAGCAGCCTTAGCGACCCGAATGAGCAGTTCTTC
TRBV15	.	.	TRBJ1-5	CATSRVGADQPQHF	TGTGCCACCAGCAGAGTAGGGGCGGATCAGCCCCAGCATTTT
TRBV7-9	few	TRBD2	TRBJ2-1	CASSFVNRAGYNEQFF	TGTGCCAGCAGCTTTGTTAATCGAGCGGGGTACAATGAGCAGTTCTTC
TRBV9	.	.	TRBJ1-5	CASSPEGGLGQPQHF	TGTGCCAGCAGCCCAGAGGGAGGTCTGGGTCAGCCCCAGCATTTT
TRBV6-2/TRBV6-3	.	.	TRBJ1-2	CASSQGQNYGYTF	TGTGCCAGCAGCCAGGGACAAAACTATGGCTACACCTTC
TRBV28	.	.	TRBJ2-7	CAAQHDGSYEQYF	TGTGCCGCACAGCATGACGGCTCCTACGAGCAGTACTTC
TRBV12-3/TRBV12-4	.	.	TRBJ2-7	CASSFVVYEQYF	TGTGCCAGCAGTTTCGTAGTCTACGAGCAGTACTTC
TRBV24-1	.	TRBD2	TRBJ2-3	CATSDLVGSGILSTDTQYF	TGTGCCACCAGTGATTTGGTGGGTAGCGGGATTTTGTCCACAGATACGCAGTATTTT
TRBV15	.	.	TRBJ1-6	CATSSGGSNSPLHF	TGTGCCACCAGCAGCGGGGGGTCTAATTCACCCCTCCACTTT
TRBV5-5	.	.	TRBJ1-3	CASSAGQPSSGNTIYF	TGTGCCAGCAGCGCCGGACAGCCGAGCTCTGGAAACACCATATATTTT
TRBV19	few	TRBD1	TRBJ2-1	CATTPRTGGNEQFF	TGTGCCACAACCCCGCGGACAGGGGGCAATGAGCAGTTCTTC
TRBV7-2	few	TRBD1	TRBJ2-7	CASSLSGQGTYEQYF	TGTGCCAGCAGCTTGTCGGGACAGGGGACCTACGAGCAGTACTTC
TRBV29-1	.	.	TRBJ2-7	CSALTLSSYEQYF	TGCAGCGCCCTAACGCTTAGCTCCTACGAGCAGTACTTC
TRBV30	.	TRBD1	TRBJ1-4	CAWSVGTGYEKLFF	TGTGCCTGGAGTGTAGGGACAGGGTATGAAAAACTGTTTTTT
TRBV5-1	once	.	TRBJ2-1	CASSLGSQVNEQFF	TGCGCCAGCAGCTTGGGCTCTCAGGTCAATGAGCAGTTCTTC
TRBV2	.	.	TRBJ2-7	CASSDQDYEQYF	TGTGCCAGCAGTGACCAGGACTACGAGCAGTACTTC
TRBV19	few	TRBD2	TRBJ2-7	CASSSGTSGLYEQYF	TGTGCCAGTAGCTCCGGGACTAGCGGACTTTACGAGCAGTACTTC
TRBV5-1	.	TRBD2	TRBJ2-1	CASSLGAGSYRFFFF	TGCGCCAGCAGCTTGGGAGCGGGATCCTACAGGTTTTTCTTCTTC
TRBV5-4	.	TRBD1	TRBJ2-7	CASTLRGRNYEQYF	TGTGCCAGCACACTAAGGGGGCGGAACTACGAGCAGTACTTC
TRBV6-2/TRBV6-3	once	TRBD2	TRBJ2-1	CASSLVLSGRRNEQFF	TGTGCCAGCAGTTTGGTCCTTAGCGGGAGACGGAATGAGCAGTTCTTC
TRBV7-9	once	.	TRBJ1-4	CASSLALDSSLNEKLFF	TGTGCCAGCAGCTTAGCCCTAGATAGCAGCCTTAATGAAAAACTGTTTTTT
TRBV7-2	.	.	TRBJ2-7	CASSTLWLDEQYF	TGTGCCAGCAGCACCTTGTGGCTGGACGAGCAGTACTTC
TRBV7-8	.	TRBD1	TRBJ1-1	CASSPNPDREAFF	TGTGCCAGCAGCCCGAACCCGGACAGGGAGGCTTTCTTT
TRBV7-9	.	TRBD2	TRBJ2-7	CASSPGLAGGPSSYEQYF	TGTGCCAGCAGCCCGGGACTAGCGGGAGGGCCGAGCTCCTACGAGCAGTACTTC
TRBV15	.	.	TRBJ1-2	CATSPDKIGGYTF	TGTGCCACCAGCCCCGACAAGATCGGTGGCTACACCTTC
TRBV3-1/TRBV3-2	.	.	TRBJ2-5	CASSRRGETQYF	TGTGCCAGCAGCCGTCGGGGGGAGACCCAGTACTTC
TRBV5-1	.	.	TRBJ2-2	CASSLTDTGELFF	TGCGCCAGCAGCTTGACGGACACCGGGGAGCTGTTTTTT
TRBV6-2/TRBV6-3	.	TRBD2	TRBJ2-7	CASSYKAGGGAYEQYF	TGTGCCAGCAGTTACAAGGCCGGCGGGGGAGCCTACGAGCAGTACTTC
TRBV28	.	TRBD2	TRBJ2-2	CASSPSGNTGELFF	TGTGCCAGCAGTCCTAGCGGGAACACCGGGGAGCTGTTTTTT
TRBV10-3	.	.	TRBJ2-2	CAISESGAGELFF	TGTGCCATCAGTGAATCAGGGGCCGGGGAGCTGTTTTTT
TRBV11-2	.	TRBD2	TRBJ2-2	CASSYPLAGGTGELFF	TGTGCCAGCAGCTACCCACTAGCGGGAGGGACCGGGGAGCTGTTTTTT
TRBV28	once	.	TRBJ2-3	CASSADTQYF	TGTGCCAGCAGCGCGGATACGCAGTATTTT
TRBV27	.	.	TRBJ2-4	CASSPGHLAKNIQYF	TGTGCCAGCAGTCCGGGACATCTAGCCAAAAACATTCAGTACTTC
TRBV4-2	few	TRBD1	TRBJ1-1	CASSQDAQGVTEAFF	TGTGCCAGCAGCCAAGATGCGCAGGGGGTCACTGAAGCTTTCTTT
TRBV28	.	.	TRBJ1-5	CASSLRPGPNQPQHF	TGTGCCAGCAGTTTACGCCCAGGCCCCAATCAGCCCCAGCATTTT
TRBV10-3	.	.	TRBJ2-7	CAISPRGGEQYF	TGTGCCATCTCACCGCGAGGGGGCGAGCAGTACTTC
TRBV7-2	.	.	TRBJ1-4	CASSLMSGKSEKLFF	TGTGCCAGCAGCTTAATGTCAGGGAAGTCGGAAAAACTGTTTTTT
TRBV6-2/TRBV6-3	.	TRBD2	TRBJ2-6	CASSLRDLGLAGGTSSGANVLTF	TGTGCCAGCAGCCTCCGGGACTTAGGACTAGCGGGAGGAACGAGCTCTGGGGCCAACGTCCTGACTTTC
TRBV6-2/TRBV6-3	.	TRBD2	TRBJ2-7	CASSYSSGRAPYEQYF	TGTGCCAGCAGTTACTCCAGCGGGAGAGCCCCCTACGAGCAGTACTTC
TRBV5-1	.	TRBD2	TRBJ2-1	CASSLTSGGPYNEQFF	TGCGCCAGCAGCTTGACTAGCGGGGGGCCCTACAATGAGCAGTTCTTC
TRBV7-3	.	.	TRBJ2-5	CASSSDRLQGLQETQYF	TGTGCCAGCAGCTCCGACCGTCTACAGGGCCTCCAAGAGACCCAGTACTTC
TRBV27	.	.	TRBJ2-1	CASSPLDRGLEFF	TGTGCCAGCAGTCCCCTCGATCGTGGACTGGAGTTCTTC
TRBV7-6	.	TRBD2	TRBJ2-1	CASSLTPPGLAGDNEQFF	TGTGCCAGCAGCCTAACTCCTCCGGGACTAGCGGGAGACAATGAGCAGTTCTTC
TRBV3-1/TRBV3-2	.	.	TRBJ2-6	CASSHQGANVLTF	TGTGCCAGCAGCCATCAGGGGGCCAACGTCCTGACTTTC